This TCR beta chain is drawn from a study of blood T cell repertoires in COVID-19. For the study at large: The United States, Italy and Spain provided the acute and convalescent COVID-19 samples.

In germline, CDR1 is SGHVS, CDR2 FQNEAQ. The CDR3 has 14 residues. The V gene lost 1 base and the J gene lost 4 bases, with 7 bases spanning the gap. How the authors handled the data: Using reference gene primer amplification, nucleated cell counts were estimated. Method: immunoSEQ multiplex PCR; TCRdb's copy keeps in-frame clones and lacks some. Clone size and V and J calls were adopted from that table, with D and trimming inferred from the DNA. The sample carries about 190,000 clones, around 87% recorded once. Recruited during active infection, patients (from Seattle) were subsequently followed longitudinally.

The sample consisted of peripheral blood. This sequence joins TRBV7-8 and TRBJ2-2; the D is unclear. This receptor was obtained from a woman aged 70 to 79 with COVID-19, enrolled during active disease. CDR3 protein: CASSLGQITGELFF. In DNA, the CDR3 is TGTGCCAGCAGCTTAGGGCAGATCACCGGGGAGCTGTTTTTT.